This T cell receptor (beta chain) emerged from a study of shared clonotypes between healthy human individuals. The CDR3 consists of 12 residues. The V gene lost 6 bases and the J gene lost 10 bases, with 13 bases spanning the gap. Germline CDR1 MNHEY, CDR2 SMNVEV (reference sequence). Profiled with immunoSEQ multiplex PCR; TCRdb holds only in-frame clones, not every one. This table holds about 2.1 million clones, approximately 94% found once. It was CD45RO-negative cells, positively selected for CCR7, that made up naive CD8 cells, with terminally differentiated effector memory CD45RA+ cells excluded. This clone was detected a few times.

The sequencing input was naive CD8+ T cells from PBMCs. The origin of this receptor is a man younger than 35 in good health. Some clones in this sample may be carry-over from other donors' samples. The V gene is TRBV27, the J gene TRBJ2-1; no clear D gene. The CDR3 is CASRAHRREQFF. CDR3 DNA sequence: TGTGCCAGCAGGGCGCACCGCAGGGAGCAGTTCTTC.